Following are 27 T cell receptor beta chains from one sample sequenced in a study of shared clonotypes between healthy human individuals. Assay used: immunoSEQ multiplex PCR; TCRdb lists only in-frame clones, some missing. Of about 490,000 clones in the sample, around 73% are singletons; the top ten hold 12%. Specimen: PBMCs. The receptor source for this set is a woman between 40 and 55 years old in good health. Some clones in this sample may be carry-over from other donors' samples.

V and J are TRBV7-3 and TRBJ2-7; the D gene could be TRBD1 or TRBD2 (6 bases each). Trimming left V 5 bases short and J 3 bases short, with 17 bases between. This CDR3 region has 15 residues. Per the germline V gene, CDR1 is SGHTA and CDR2 is FQGTGA. This CDR3 is CASSTVGGPNYEQYF. The CDR3 nucleotides are TGTGCCAGCAGCACGGTGGGGGGCCCTAACTACGAGCAGTACTTC.

V and J are TRBV19 and TRBJ2-7; 9 bases fit TRBD1. Germline V lookup: CDR1 LNHDA, CDR2 SQIVND (reference sequence). This CDR3 comprises 13 residues. With 6 bases clipped from V and 7 bases from J, the junction kept 7 bases outside the gene matches. CDR3 DNA: TGTGCCAGTAGCCTTACAGGGGGCGGTGAGCAGTACTTC. Translation: CASSLTGGGEQYF.

The V gene is TRBV2, the J gene TRBJ1-2, with D tentatively TRBD1 (5 bases). Per germline, CDR1 SNHLY and CDR2 FYNNEI. The CDR3 has 12 amino acids. The V end lost 8 bases, the J end lost 8 bases, and 15 bases lay between the germline ends. The CDR3 loop reads CASRRGDEGYTF. The CDR3 DNA follows: TGTGCCAGCCGTCGAGGGGATGAGGGCTACACCTTC.

This chain joins TRBV7-3 and TRBJ2-1; D might be TRBD1 or TRBD2, each matching 5 bases. Per germline, CDR1 SGHTA and CDR2 FQGTGA. The CDR3 is 16 amino acids. V lost 2 bases to trimming and J lost 5 bases, with 16 bases between them. The DNA for the CDR3 is TGTGCCAGCAGCTTATCGGGGCTAGTGGGCGACAATGAGCAGTTCTTC. This codes for CASSLSGLVGDNEQFF.

J is TRBJ2-7 and V is TRBV28; D unclear. Germline V CDR1 and CDR2: MDHEN, SYDVKM. V was shortened by 8 bases and J by 5 bases, with 19 bases between the two germline ends. This CDR3 contains 14 residues. CDR3 in amino acids: CASLRPASLHEQYF. The CDR3 DNA reads as TGTGCCAGCTTAAGACCGGCTTCTTTACACGAGCAGTACTTC.

This clone was seen only once. CDR3 residues: CASSPGGPTVSGNTIYF. Written as DNA, the CDR3 is TGTGCCAGCAGCCCAGGGGGACCAACCGTCTCTGGAAACACCATATATTTT. The gene calls are TRBV7-2 and TRBJ1-3, with 7 bases that match TRBD1. CDR3 length: 17 amino acids. Germline values: CDR1 SGHTA, CDR2 FQGNSA. With 5 bases clipped from V and 0 bases from J, the junction kept 10 bases outside the gene matches. Filled out from reference TRBV7-2 and TRBJ1-3, the complete variable domain reads GAGVSQSPSNKVTEKGKDVELRCDPISGHTALYWYRQSLGQGLEFLIYFQGNSAPDKSGLPSDRFSAERTGGSVSTLTIQRTQQEDSAVYLCASSPGGPTVSGNTIYFGEGSWLTVV.

About this clone itself: With a much larger clone just one base away, this may be a read error. The chain couples TRBV5-4 to TRBJ2-5; the match to TRBD1 covers 10 bases. CDR3 length: 15 amino acids. Germline V gene lookup returns CDR1 SGHNT and CDR2 YYREEE (reference sequence). CDR3 loop: CASSLPGTGEESQYF. The CDR3 bases are TGTGCCAGCAGCTTGCCAGGGACAGGGGAAGAGTCCCAGTACTTC.

The CDR3 DNA sequence: TGCGCCAGCAGCTTTAGCGGGACGGAGACCCAGTACTTC. It is translated as CASSFSGTETQYF. The chain links TRBV5-1 to TRBJ2-5, with TRBD2 identical over 8 bases. Germline V gene lookup returns CDR1 SGHRS and CDR2 YFSETQ. The V and J ends lost 2 bases and 5 bases, in that order; junction bases with no gene match: 2. CDR3 length: 13 amino acids.

The chain recombines TRBV29-1 with TRBJ2-5; no reliable D call. V was trimmed by 5 bases and J by 1 base, leaving 5 bases between them. Germline V gene data show CDR1 as SQVTM and CDR2 as ANQGSEA. CDR3 length: 11 residues. The CDR3 DNA is TGCAGCGTTTCGATCCAAGAGACCCAGTACTTC. It yields the protein CSVSIQETQYF. The complete variable domain, with remaining parts taken from reference TRBV29-1 and TRBJ2-5, reads SAVISQKPSRDICQRGTSLTIQCQVDSQVTMMFWYRQQPGQSLTLIATANQGSEATYESGFVIDKFPISRPNLTFSTLTVSNMSPEDSSIYLCSVSIQETQYFGPGTRLLVL.

The genes are TRBV2 and TRBJ1-2; D unclear. Germline assignment: CDR1 SNHLY and CDR2 FYNNEI. Trimming stripped 6 bases from V and 4 bases from J, with 9 bases between. CDR3 length equals 12 residues. The CDR3 loop reads CASRAASYGYTF. In DNA, the CDR3 is TGTGCCAGCAGAGCTGCAAGCTATGGCTACACCTTC.

This rearrangement joins TRBV5-1 to TRBJ2-1; 10 bases map to TRBD2. The CDR3 consists of 15 residues. CDR1 is SGHRS and CDR2 is YFSETQ in the germline V gene. V trimming: 7 bases; J trimming: 4 bases; junction bases outside the gene matches: 8. CDR3 DNA sequence: TGCGCCAGCCGAACCGGGACTAGCGCGTACAATGAGCAGTTCTTC. Translated: CASRTGTSAYNEQFF.

The V gene is TRBV13, the J gene TRBJ2-1, with a possible D match to TRBD2 (5 bases). The V gene lost 2 bases and the J gene lost 10 bases, with 12 bases spanning the gap. This CDR3 contains 13 residues. CDR1 is PRHDT and CDR2 is FYEKMQ in the germline V gene (reference sequence). The CDR3 coding sequence is TGTGCCAGCAGCTTACCTGGAGGCCTAGAGCAGTTCTTC. Amino acids: CASSLPGGLEQFF.

The V and J genes are TRBV18 and TRBJ2-3, with D unclear. Trimming cost V 6 bases and J 5 bases, with 6 bases left between them. Germline assignment: CDR1 KGHSH and CDR2 LQKENI. The CDR3 runs to 11 residues. DNA of the CDR3: TGTGCCAGCTCCTTCAGAGATACGCAGTATTTT. This gives the protein CASSFRDTQYF.

This clone was observed a handful of times. The chain carries TRBV28 and TRBJ2-5; TRBD1 might be the D (6 bases). The V end was cut by 2 bases, the J end by 3 bases, with 16 bases between. This CDR3 is built from 16 residues. Germline V gene data show CDR1 as MDHEN and CDR2 as SYDVKM. As DNA, the CDR3 is TGTGCCAGCAGTTTAAGAGGCTGGACAGCTAAAGAGACCCAGTACTTC. It encodes CASSLRGWTAKETQYF.

This chain joins TRBV30 and TRBJ2-1; tentative D call: TRBD2 (5 bases). Germline V gene data show CDR1 as GTSNPN and CDR2 as SVGIG (reference sequence). The V end lost 4 bases, the J end lost 15 bases, and 19 bases lay between the germline ends. The CDR3 spans 12 residues. CDR3 in amino acids: CAWIQPGSGPFF. The CDR3 region has the DNA TGTGCCTGGATCCAACCGGGAAGTGGTCCGTTCTTC.

The chain joins TRBV6-1 to TRBJ1-3; D remains ambiguous. CDR1 MNHNS and CDR2 SASEGT come from the germline V gene. The V and J ends lost 7 bases and 4 bases respectively, with 14 bases between them. This CDR3 contains 14 residues. The CDR3 reads CASNPTPTGNTIYF. The CDR3 nucleotides read TGTGCCAGCAATCCAACCCCGACGGGAAACACCATATATTTT.

CDR3 amino acids: CASSEPGNTEAFF. The CDR3 region has the DNA TGTGCCAGCAGTGAACCAGGGAACACTGAAGCTTTCTTT. This sequence joins TRBV6-1 and TRBJ1-1, with unresolved D. The V and J ends lost 2 bases and 1 base respectively, with 5 bases between them. This CDR3 is 13 amino acids long. In germline, CDR1 is MNHNS, CDR2 SASEGT.

The rearrangement uses TRBV28 and TRBJ2-2; 8 nucleotides agree with TRBD1. CDR1 and CDR2 from the germline V gene are MDHEN and SYDVKM. With 6 bases clipped from V and 5 bases from J, the junction kept 11 bases outside the gene matches. This CDR3 has 16 residues. The DNA of the CDR3 is TGTGCCAGCAGAAGAACCCAGGGGGCGGCAACCGGGGAGCTGTTTTTT. Amino acid sequence: CASRRTQGAATGELFF.

The chain uses TRBV15 and TRBJ2-5, with D maybe TRBD1 (5 bases). Looked up from germline, CDR1 is LNHNV and CDR2 is YYDKDF (reference sequence). The CDR3 totals 14 residues. The V end was cut by 2 bases, the J end by 2 bases, with 9 bases between. CDR3 residues: CATSRQGWQETQYF. The CDR3 DNA reads TGTGCCACCAGCAGACAGGGATGGCAAGAGACCCAGTACTTC.

The V call is TRBV7-3, the J call TRBJ2-1; D is perhaps TRBD1 (6 bases). Deletions cut 2 bases from V and 6 bases from J, with 8 bases between. The CDR3 length is 13 residues. CDR1 is SGHTA, CDR2 FQGTGA, per germline. CDR3 nucleotide sequence: TGTGCCAGCAGCTTACAGGGGATCAATGAGCAGTTCTTC. This translates into CASSLQGINEQFF.

Details on this clone: A far larger clone is only one base removed, so a read error is likely. This specimen includes other DNA sequences encoding the same CDR3. V and J are TRBV7-2 and TRBJ1-1, with D possibly being TRBD1 (6 bases). CDR3 length: 16 amino acids. Looked up from germline, CDR1 is SGHTA and CDR2 is FQGNSA. The CDR3 DNA follows: TGCGCCAGCAGCCCCATGACCAGGGGCTGGGACACTGAAGCTTTCTTT. It is translated as CASSPMTRGWDTEAFF.

This clone occurred a few times. This chain joins TRBV11-2 and TRBJ1-1; D not resolved. The CDR3 has 11 residues. The V and J ends lost 8 bases and 4 bases respectively, with 8 bases between them. Germline V gene lookup returns CDR1 SGHAT and CDR2 FQNNGV. DNA of the CDR3: TGTGCCAGCCTGCGGGCCACTGAAGCTTTCTTT. It is translated as CASLRATEAFF.

The chain uses TRBV7-2 and TRBJ2-1; TRBD2 matches at 7 bases. Germline CDR1 and CDR2: SGHTA and FQGNSA. The CDR3 totals 16 residues. With V trimmed by 5 bases and J by 7 bases, 14 bases remained unmatched. CDR3 sequence (DNA): TGTGCCAGCAGCCAACAGACTAGCTCGGTGAGGAATGAGCAGTTCTTC. It yields the protein CASSQQTSSVRNEQFF.

Worth noting for this clone: This may arise from a read error, as a much more abundant clone is one base away. The chain combines TRBV29-1 with TRBJ2-7; 9 positions agree with TRBD1. The CDR3 is made up of 15 amino acids. Germline V CDR1 and CDR2: SQVTM, ANQGSEA. The CDR3 bases are TGCAGCGTTACGCCAATACAGGGGGCGCTTGACGAGCGGTACTTC. As protein: CSVTPIQGALDERYF.

The J gene is TRBJ2-1, the V gene TRBV7-6; TRBD2 agrees at 8 bases. This CDR3 is built from 14 residues. The germline gives CDR1 SGHVS, CDR2 FNYEAQ. V lost 8 bases and J lost 7; bases outside the gene matches: 10. The CDR3 DNA reads TGTGCCAGCCGTCGGGCGGGAGGAACTAATGAGCAGTTCTTC. It translates to CASRRAGGTNEQFF.

The chain recombines TRBV28 with TRBJ1-2; the D is unclear. The CDR3 is 14 residues long. The V gene's germline CDR1 is MDHEN and CDR2 SYDVKM. Trimming took off 3 bases at V and 7 bases at J, with 15 bases between the two ends. The CDR3 loop reads CASSFGRGLGGYTF. The CDR3 DNA follows: TGTGCCAGCAGTTTTGGGAGAGGGCTCGGTGGCTACACCTTC.

The table lists this clone with many counts. This sequence joins TRBV7-9 and TRBJ1-4; TRBD1 is a possible D gene (5 bases). V was cut by 1 base and J by 8 bases, with 17 bases left in between. Germline assignment: CDR1 SEHNR and CDR2 FQNEAQ (reference sequence). This CDR3 has 16 residues. The CDR3 coding sequence is TGTGCCAGCAGCTTAGAATACCAGGGCGGGGGAGAAAAACTGTTTTTT. Translating it yields CASSLEYQGGGEKLFF.